This T cell receptor beta chain was sequenced during a study of control samples from healthy donors and cancer patients. The V gene lost 5 bases and the J gene lost 0 bases, with 11 bases spanning the gap. The CDR3 consists of 14 residues. The germline V gene has CDR1 MDHEN and CDR2 SYDVKM. The repertoire was sequenced with immunoSEQ multiplex PCR; TCRdb's copy has only in-frame clones and lacks some. The sample contains around 190,000 clones, just over 90% of which appear only once. Sequencing used blood. This TCR was recovered from a man younger than 40 in good health. The V call is TRBV28, the J call TRBJ2-7; D possibly corresponds to TRBD1 (6 bases). CDR3 amino acids: CASSLQTGSYEQYF. CDR3 coding DNA: TGTGCCAGCAGTCTGCAGACAGGCTCCTACGAGCAGTACTTC.